These T cell receptor beta chains were read from a single sample in a study of neurological immune-mediated disorders. TCRdb reanalysed the 5' RACE reads using MiXCR and keeps one entry per CDR3 protein. Among approximately 48,000 distinct CDR3 sequences listed, about 13% were seen once. Sequenced input: PBMCs. The receptors derive from a male donor with HTLV-1-associated myelopathy (HAM/TSP). The CDR3 runs from the conserved cysteine through the conserved F or W. The D gene is left open where the match is weak. Clone size is shown for a subset of rows, as once, few, many or a class of expanded clone.

>-|TRBJ2-3|medium-sized|TRBV2
CASSVSQDLSDTQYF
TGTGCCAGCAGTGTAAGTCAGGATTTGTCCGATACGCAGTATTTT
>-|TRBJ2-5|many|TRBV29-1
CSVTGPRVGETQYF
TGCAGCGTGACGGGACCACGGGTCGGAGAGACCCAGTACTTC
>-|TRBJ1-5|-|TRBV25-1
CTNSESRGFQPQHF
TGTACCAACAGTGAGTCCAGGGGTTTTCAGCCCCAGCATTTT
>TRBD1|TRBJ1-5|many|TRBV5-1
CASSRTGVGNQPQHF
TGCGCCAGCAGCCGGACAGGGGTTGGCAATCAGCCCCAGCATTTT
>TRBD1|TRBJ2-2|many|TRBV4-3
CASSPSGTGVTGELFF
TGCGCCAGCAGCCCCTCCGGGACAGGGGTTACCGGGGAGCTGTTTTTT
>-|TRBJ2-7|many|TRBV5-1
CASSLGSENEQYF
TGCGCCAGCAGCTTGGGATCGGAGAACGAGCAGTACTTC
>-|TRBJ2-7|many|TRBV5-4
CASSLGGQVSYEQYF
TGTGCCAGCAGCTTGGGGGGGCAGGTGTCCTACGAGCAGTACTTC
>-|TRBJ1-5|many|TRBV5-6
CASSLGNQPQHF
TGTGCCAGCAGCTTAGGAAATCAGCCCCAGCATTTT
>-|TRBJ2-7|-|TRBV21-1
CDSSQVRTEGAYEQYF
TGTGACAGCAGCCAAGTCCGGACGGAAGGAGCCTACGAGCAGTACTTC
>-|TRBJ2-1|many|TRBV2
CASSAIANDYNEQFF
TGTGCCAGCAGTGCAATCGCCAACGACTACAATGAGCAGTTCTTC
>-|TRBJ2-7|few|TRBV5-1
CASREAVDEQYF
TGCGCCAGCAGGGAGGCAGTTGACGAGCAGTACTTC
>-|TRBJ1-4|many|TRBV5-1
CASSSLGGKLFF
TGCGCCAGCAGCTCTCTTGGGGGAAAACTGTTTTTT
>-|TRBJ1-5|many|TRBV7-2
CASSLGVGSNQPQHF
TGTGCCAGCAGCTTGGGGGTTGGTAGCAATCAGCCCCAGCATTTT
>TRBD2|TRBJ2-1|few|TRBV5-1
CASSPGLAGINEQFF
TGCGCCAGCAGCCCGGGACTAGCGGGGATCAATGAGCAGTTCTTC
>-|TRBJ1-2|many|TRBV5-1
CASSDRLFYTF
TGCGCCAGCAGCGACAGGCTCTTCTACACCTTC
>-|TRBJ1-1|many|TRBV5-1
CASSLEGWTEAFF
TGCGCCAGCAGCTTGGAGGGCTGGACTGAAGCTTTCTTT
>-|TRBJ1-5|medium-sized|TRBV5-5
CASSQGQAINQPQHF
TGTGCCAGCAGCCAGGGGCAGGCTATCAATCAGCCCCAGCATTTT
>-|TRBJ2-1|many|TRBV7-2
CASSSLSYNEQFF
TGTGCCAGCAGCTCCCTCTCCTACAATGAGCAGTTCTTC
>-|TRBJ1-1|many|TRBV12-3/TRBV12-4
CASSLGGADTEAFF
TGTGCCAGCAGTTTGGGGGGCGCGGACACTGAAGCTTTCTTT
>-|TRBJ2-7|many|TRBV12-3/TRBV12-4
CASSLGSGISYEQYF
TGTGCCAGCAGTTTAGGGTCCGGGATTTCCTACGAGCAGTACTTC
>TRBD2|TRBJ2-3|many|TRBV13
CASSIGLAGSTDTQYF
TGTGCCAGCAGCATCGGCTTAGCGGGGAGCACAGATACGCAGTATTTT
>-|TRBJ2-3|few|TRBV20-1
CSAGTTEISTDTQYF
TGCAGTGCTGGTACCACCGAGATTAGCACAGATACGCAGTATTTT
>-|TRBJ2-2|many|TRBV14
CASSQDFAGALFF
TGTGCCAGCAGCCAAGATTTTGCGGGTGCGCTGTTTTTT
>TRBD1|TRBJ1-1|many|TRBV7-8
CASSLVGQGSTEAFF
TGTGCCAGCAGCTTAGTGGGACAGGGATCCACTGAAGCTTTCTTT
>TRBD2|TRBJ2-3|many|TRBV29-1
CSVALAGGNTDTQYF
TGCAGCGTTGCCCTTGCGGGGGGCAACACAGATACGCAGTATTTT
>TRBD1|TRBJ2-5|many|TRBV29-1
CSVPGTDRETQYF
TGCAGCGTGCCAGGGACAGACCGAGAGACCCAGTACTTC
>TRBD2|TRBJ2-7|few|TRBV18
CASSGQPTSGGAFEQYF
TGTGCCAGCTCTGGACAGCCTACTAGCGGGGGGGCCTTCGAGCAGTACTTC
>-|TRBJ1-5|-|TRBV27
CASSLYGAGNQPQHF
TGTGCCAGCAGTTTATACGGGGCAGGAAATCAGCCCCAGCATTTT
>-|TRBJ1-2|many|TRBV10-2
CASSENLYGYTF
TGCGCCAGCAGTGAGAACCTATATGGCTACACCTTC
>TRBD2|TRBJ2-7|many|TRBV4-3
CASSQDGTSGESTYEQYF
TGCGCCAGCAGCCAAGATGGGACTAGCGGGGAGTCAACCTACGAGCAGTACTTC
>TRBD1|TRBJ2-5|many|TRBV11-2
CASSGSGTGQETQYF
TGTGCCAGCAGCGGCTCCGGGACAGGCCAAGAGACCCAGTACTTC
>TRBD2|TRBJ2-1|many|TRBV2
CASSVLAGGDNEQFF
TGTGCCAGCAGTGTCTTAGCGGGGGGGGACAATGAGCAGTTCTTC
>TRBD1|TRBJ1-4|many|TRBV9
CASSVNRGANEKLFF
TGTGCCAGCAGCGTTAACAGGGGAGCTAATGAAAAACTGTTTTTT
>-|TRBJ2-7|many|TRBV28
CASSTPGGRVYEQYF
TGTGCCAGCAGCACCCCCGGGGGGCGCGTGTACGAGCAGTACTTC
>-|TRBJ2-3|many|TRBV27
CASSSRQGTDTQYF
TGTGCCAGCAGTTCCCGACAGGGCACAGATACGCAGTATTTT
>TRBD1|TRBJ2-7|many|TRBV5-1
CASSPDRVRSYEQYF
TGCGCCAGCAGCCCGGACAGGGTGAGGTCCTACGAGCAGTACTTC
>-|TRBJ2-3|many|TRBV5-1
CASSTDRDSTDTQYF
TGCGCCAGCAGCACGGACCGGGACTCAACAGATACGCAGTATTTT
>TRBD1|TRBJ1-1|-|TRBV12-3/TRBV12-4
CASSGATGSTEAFF
TGTGCCAGCTCGGGGGCGACAGGGTCCACTGAAGCTTTCTTT